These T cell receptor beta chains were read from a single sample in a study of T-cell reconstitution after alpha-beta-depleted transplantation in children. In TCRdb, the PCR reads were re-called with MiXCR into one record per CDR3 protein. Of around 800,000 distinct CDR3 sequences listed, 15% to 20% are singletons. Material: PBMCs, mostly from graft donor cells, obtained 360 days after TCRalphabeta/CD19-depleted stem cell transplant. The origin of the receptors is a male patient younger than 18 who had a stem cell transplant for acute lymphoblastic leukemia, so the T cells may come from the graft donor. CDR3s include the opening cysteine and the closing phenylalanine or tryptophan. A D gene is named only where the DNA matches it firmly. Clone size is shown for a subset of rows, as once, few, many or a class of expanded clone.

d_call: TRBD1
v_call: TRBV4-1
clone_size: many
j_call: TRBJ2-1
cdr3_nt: TGCGCCAGCAGCCAAGTAATGGGAGGGGACAGGGGGAAAAGCTCCTACAATGAGCAGTTCTTC
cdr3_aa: CASSQVMGGDRGKSSYNEQFF

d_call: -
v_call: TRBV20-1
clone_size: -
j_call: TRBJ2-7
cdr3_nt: TGCAGTGCTGTACAGGGAAGGTCCGCCTACGAGCAGTACTTC
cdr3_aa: CSAVQGRSAYEQYF

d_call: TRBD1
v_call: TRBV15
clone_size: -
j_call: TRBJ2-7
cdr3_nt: TGTGCCACCAGCTCGGGACAGGGCTACGAGCAGTACTTC
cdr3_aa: CATSSGQGYEQYF

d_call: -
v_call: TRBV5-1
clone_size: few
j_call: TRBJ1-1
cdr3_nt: TGCGCCAGCAGCTTGGAGGTTTTCATGAACACTGAAGCTTTCTTT
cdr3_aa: CASSLEVFMNTEAFF

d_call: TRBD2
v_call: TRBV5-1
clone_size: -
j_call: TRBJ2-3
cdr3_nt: TGCGCCAGCAAATACATAGCGGGAGGCACCACAGATACGCAGTATTTT
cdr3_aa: CASKYIAGGTTDTQYF

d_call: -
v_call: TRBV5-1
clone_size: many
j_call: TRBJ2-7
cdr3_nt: TGCGCCAGCAGCTTGGCCCCTGACAGTATTTACGAGCAGTACTTC
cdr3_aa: CASSLAPDSIYEQYF

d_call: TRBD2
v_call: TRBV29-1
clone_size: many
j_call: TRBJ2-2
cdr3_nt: TGCAGCGTCTCACTGATGACTAGCGGGAGCTATCCGGGCGGGGAGCTGTTTTTT
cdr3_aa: CSVSLMTSGSYPGGELFF

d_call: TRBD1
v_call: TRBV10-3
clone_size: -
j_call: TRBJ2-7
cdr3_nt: TGTGCCACTAAGAAAGGGACAGGGGTTACTTCCTCCTACGAGCAGTACTTC
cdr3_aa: CATKKGTGVTSSYEQYF

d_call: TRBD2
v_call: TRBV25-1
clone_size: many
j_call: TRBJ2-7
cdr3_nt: TGTGCCAGCCGAGTTAGCGGGACATACGAGCAGTACTTC
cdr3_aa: CASRVSGTYEQYF

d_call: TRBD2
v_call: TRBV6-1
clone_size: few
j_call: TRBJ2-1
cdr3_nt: TGTGCCAGCAGACCCCCGCCAGAGCGGGAGGGAAACTACAATGAGCAGTTCTTC
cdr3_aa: CASRPPPEREGNYNEQFF

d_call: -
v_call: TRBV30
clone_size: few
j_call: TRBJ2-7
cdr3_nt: TGTGCCTGGGATCGGGACCTAGGAAACTACGAGCAGTACTTC
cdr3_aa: CAWDRDLGNYEQYF

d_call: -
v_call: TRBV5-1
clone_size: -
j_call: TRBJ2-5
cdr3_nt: TGCGCCAGCAGCTTGGCGGACTACCCCATCCAGTACTTC
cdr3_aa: CASSLADYPIQYF

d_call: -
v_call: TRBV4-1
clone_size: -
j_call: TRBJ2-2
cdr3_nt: TGCGCCAGCAGCCAAGTTAGAACGGCCGGGGAGCTGTTTTTT
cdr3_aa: CASSQVRTAGELFF

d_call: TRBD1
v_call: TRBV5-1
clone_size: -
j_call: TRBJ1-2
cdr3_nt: TGCGCCAGCAGCTTGCCCGCGGACAGGGCTAGCTATGGCTACACCTTC
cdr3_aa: CASSLPADRASYGYTF

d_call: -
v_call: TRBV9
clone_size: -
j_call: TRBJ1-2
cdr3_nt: TGTGCCAGCAGCCAAATCAGGACGGACTTC
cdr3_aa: CASSQIRTDF

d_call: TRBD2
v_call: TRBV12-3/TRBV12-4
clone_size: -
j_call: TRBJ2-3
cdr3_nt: TGTGCCAGCAGTACCCGGACTAGCGGGAGAGTGACAGATACGCAGTATTTT
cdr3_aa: CASSTRTSGRVTDTQYF

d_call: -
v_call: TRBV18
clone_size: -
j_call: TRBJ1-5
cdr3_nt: TGTGCCAGCTCCCTGGACGGGTTCGTGCAGCCCCAGCATTTT
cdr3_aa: CASSLDGFVQPQHF

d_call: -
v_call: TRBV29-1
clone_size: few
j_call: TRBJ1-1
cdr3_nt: TGCAGCGTTAAAAGGAGGGTGAACACTGAAGCTTTCTTT
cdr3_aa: CSVKRRVNTEAFF

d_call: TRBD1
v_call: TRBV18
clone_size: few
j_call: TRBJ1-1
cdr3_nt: TGTGCCAGCTCACCATCGAGGGGACAGGGGAGTGGTGAAGCTTTCTTT
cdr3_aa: CASSPSRGQGSGEAFF

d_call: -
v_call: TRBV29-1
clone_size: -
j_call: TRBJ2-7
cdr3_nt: TGCAGCGTTGAAGAGACTACGGGTCGGTACTTC
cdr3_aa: CSVEETTGRYF

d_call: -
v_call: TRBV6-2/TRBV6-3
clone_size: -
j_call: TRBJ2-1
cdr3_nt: TGTGCCAGCAGTTCCCTACTCGGGGGTTTAACAGGGGTCAATGAGCAGTTCTTC
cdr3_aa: CASSSLLGGLTGVNEQFF

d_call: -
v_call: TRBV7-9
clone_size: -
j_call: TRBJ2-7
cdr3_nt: TGTGCCAGCAGCTTAGCGATGGATTACGAGCAGTACTTC
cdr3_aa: CASSLAMDYEQYF

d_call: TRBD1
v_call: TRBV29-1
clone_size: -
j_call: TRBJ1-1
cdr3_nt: TGCAGCGTTGAAGTTGGTGGGACAGCGAACACTGAAGCTTTCTTT
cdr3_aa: CSVEVGGTANTEAFF

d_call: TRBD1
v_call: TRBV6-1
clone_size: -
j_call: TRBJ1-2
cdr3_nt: TGTGCCAGCAGTAAGGGACAGGGGCAGGCTCTCTATGGCTACACCTTC
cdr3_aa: CASSKGQGQALYGYTF

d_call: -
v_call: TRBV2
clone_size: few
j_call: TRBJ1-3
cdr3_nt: TGTGCCAGCAGTCGACAGATATCTGGAAACACCATATATTTT
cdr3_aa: CASSRQISGNTIYF

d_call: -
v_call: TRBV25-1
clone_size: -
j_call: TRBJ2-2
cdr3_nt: TGTGCCAGCATGGGTGGCGGGGAGCTGTTTTTT
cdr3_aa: CASMGGGELFF

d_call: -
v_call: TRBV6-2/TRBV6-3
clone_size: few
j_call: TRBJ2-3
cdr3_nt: TGTGCCAGCAGTTACTCGACGGGGCTTACGTGGTATTTT
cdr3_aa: CASSYSTGLTWYF

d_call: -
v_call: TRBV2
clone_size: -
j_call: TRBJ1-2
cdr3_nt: TGTGCCACCCTACCTGGCCACCGAGTAGGCTACACCTTC
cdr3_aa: CATLPGHRVGYTF

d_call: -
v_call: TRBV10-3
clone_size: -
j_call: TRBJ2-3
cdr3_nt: TGTGCCATCAGACCCAAGGATTTTAGCACAGATACGCAGTATTTT
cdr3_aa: CAIRPKDFSTDTQYF

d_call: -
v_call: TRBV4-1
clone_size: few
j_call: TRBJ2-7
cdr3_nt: TGCGCCAGCAGCCCCTTCGGCGGGTACGAGCAGTACTTC
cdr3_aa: CASSPFGGYEQYF

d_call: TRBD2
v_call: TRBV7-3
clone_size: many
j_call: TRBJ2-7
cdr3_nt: TGTGCCAGCAGCTTTTTAGCGGGAGGCTCCTACGAGCAGTACTTC
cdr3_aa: CASSFLAGGSYEQYF

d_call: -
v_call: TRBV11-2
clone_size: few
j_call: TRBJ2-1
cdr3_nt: TGTGCCAGCAGCTTTCCGCTACGTTACAATGAGCAGTTCTTC
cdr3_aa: CASSFPLRYNEQFF